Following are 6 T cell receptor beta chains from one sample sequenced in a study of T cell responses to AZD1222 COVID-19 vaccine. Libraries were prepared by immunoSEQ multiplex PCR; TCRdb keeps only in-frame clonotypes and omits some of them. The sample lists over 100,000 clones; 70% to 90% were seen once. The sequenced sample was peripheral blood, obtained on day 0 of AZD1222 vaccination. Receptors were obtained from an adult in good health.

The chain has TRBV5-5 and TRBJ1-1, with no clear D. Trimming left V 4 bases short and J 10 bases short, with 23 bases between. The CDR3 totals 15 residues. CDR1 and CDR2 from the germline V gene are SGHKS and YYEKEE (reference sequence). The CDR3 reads CASSRGPNSALGAFF. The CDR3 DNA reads TGTGCCAGCAGCCGCGGGCCGAACAGCGCCCTGGGAGCTTTCTTT.

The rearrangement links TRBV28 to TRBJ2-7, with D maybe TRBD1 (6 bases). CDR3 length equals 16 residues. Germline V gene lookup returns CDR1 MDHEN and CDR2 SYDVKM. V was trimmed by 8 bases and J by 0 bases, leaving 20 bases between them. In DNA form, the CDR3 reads TGTGCCAGCGGTCCGGACCGGGACAAGAGCTCCTACGAGCAGTACTTC. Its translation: CASGPDRDKSSYEQYF. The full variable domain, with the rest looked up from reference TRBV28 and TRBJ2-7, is DVKVTQSSRYLVKRTGEKVFLECVQDMDHENMFWYRQDPGLGLRLIYFSYDVKMKEKGDIPEGYSVSREKKERFSLILESASTNQTSMYLCASGPDRDKSSYEQYFGPGTRLTVT.

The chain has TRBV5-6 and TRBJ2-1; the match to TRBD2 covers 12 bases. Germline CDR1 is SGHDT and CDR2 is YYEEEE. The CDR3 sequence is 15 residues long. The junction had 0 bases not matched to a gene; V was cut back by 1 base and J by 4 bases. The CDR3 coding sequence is TGTGCCAGCAGCTTGACTAGCGGGGGGTACAATGAGCAGTTCTTC. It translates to CASSLTSGGYNEQFF. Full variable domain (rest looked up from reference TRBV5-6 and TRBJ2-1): DAGVTQSPTHLIKTRGQQVTLRCSPKSGHDTVSWYQQALGQGPQFIFQYYEEEERQRGNFPDRFSGHQFPNYSSELNVNALLLGDSALYLCASSLTSGGYNEQFFGPGTRLTVL.

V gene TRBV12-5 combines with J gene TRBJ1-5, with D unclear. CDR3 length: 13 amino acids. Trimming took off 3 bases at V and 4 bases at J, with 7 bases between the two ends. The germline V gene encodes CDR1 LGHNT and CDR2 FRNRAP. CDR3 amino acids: CASGLGQNQPQHF. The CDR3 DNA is TGTGCTAGTGGTTTAGGCCAGAATCAGCCCCAGCATTTT.

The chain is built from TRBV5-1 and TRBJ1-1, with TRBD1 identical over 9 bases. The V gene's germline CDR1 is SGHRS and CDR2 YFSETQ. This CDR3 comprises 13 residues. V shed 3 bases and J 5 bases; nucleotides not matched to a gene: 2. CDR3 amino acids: CASSWDRATEAFF. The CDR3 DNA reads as TGCGCCAGCAGCTGGGACAGGGCTACTGAAGCTTTCTTT. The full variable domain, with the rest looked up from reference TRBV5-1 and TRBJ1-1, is KAGVTQTPRYLIKTRGQQVTLSCSPISGHRSVSWYQQTPGQGLQFLFEYFSETQRNKGNFPGRFSGRQFSNSRSEMNVSTLELGDSALYLCASSWDRATEAFFGQGTRLTVV.

CDR3 in amino acids: CASSTRAGGSGELFF. As DNA, the CDR3 is TGTGCCAGCAGCACCCGGGCAGGGGGATCCGGGGAGCTGTTTTTT. This chain links TRBV7-8 with TRBJ2-2, with 7 nucleotides matching TRBD1. Looked up from germline, CDR1 is SGHVS and CDR2 is FQNEAQ. The junction had 9 bases not matched to a gene; V was cut back by 5 bases and J by 6 bases. The CDR3 has 15 residues.